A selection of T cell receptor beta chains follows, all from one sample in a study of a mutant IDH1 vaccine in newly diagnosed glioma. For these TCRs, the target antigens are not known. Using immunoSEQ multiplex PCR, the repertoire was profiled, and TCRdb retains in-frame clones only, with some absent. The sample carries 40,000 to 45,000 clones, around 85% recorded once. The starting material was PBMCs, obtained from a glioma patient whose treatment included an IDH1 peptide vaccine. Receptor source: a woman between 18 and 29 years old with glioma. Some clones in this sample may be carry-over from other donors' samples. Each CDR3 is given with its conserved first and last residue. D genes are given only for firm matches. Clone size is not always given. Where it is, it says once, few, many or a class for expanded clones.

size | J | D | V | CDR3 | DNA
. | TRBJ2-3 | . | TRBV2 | CASSSGASSTDTQYF | TGTGCCAGCAGTAGCGGTGCCTCTAGCACAGATACGCAGTATTTT
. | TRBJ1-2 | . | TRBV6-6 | CASRPGIYGYTF | TGTGCCAGCAGGCCAGGGATTTATGGCTACACCTTC
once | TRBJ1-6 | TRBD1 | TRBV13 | CASSSGTGGSPLHF | TGTGCCAGCAGCTCGGGGACAGGGGGTTCCCCCCTCCACTTT
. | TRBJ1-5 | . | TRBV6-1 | CASRLRGFNQPQHF | TGTGCCAGCAGGCTTCGGGGTTTCAATCAGCCCCAGCATTTT
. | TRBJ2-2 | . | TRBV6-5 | CASSRGTTPGELFF | TGTGCCAGCAGTAGGGGGACGACCCCCGGGGAGCTGTTTTTT
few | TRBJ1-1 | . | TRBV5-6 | CASSLDRMNTEAFF | TGTGCCAGCAGCCTAGACAGAATGAACACTGAAGCTTTCTTT
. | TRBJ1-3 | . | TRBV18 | CASLPSSDKGNTIYF | TGTGCCAGCTTACCAAGCTCCGACAAGGGAAACACCATATATTTT
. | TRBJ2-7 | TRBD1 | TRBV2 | CASSGGQSSYEQYF | TGTGCCAGCAGTGGGGGACAGAGCTCCTACGAGCAGTACTTC
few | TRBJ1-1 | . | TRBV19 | CASSNDGFNTEAFF | TGTGCCAGTAGTAACGACGGTTTCAACACTGAAGCTTTCTTT
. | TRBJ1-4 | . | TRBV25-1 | CASSLRGEGEKLFF | TGTGCCAGCTCTCTCCGAGGGGAAGGCGAAAAACTGTTTTTT
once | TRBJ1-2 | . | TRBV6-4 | CASTPGLVGGYTF | TGTGCCAGCACCCCGGGGCTTGTTGGGGGCTACACCTTC
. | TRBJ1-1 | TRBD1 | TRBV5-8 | CASSLGTGVWTEAFF | TGTGCCAGCAGCTTGGGGACAGGGGTATGGACTGAAGCTTTCTTT
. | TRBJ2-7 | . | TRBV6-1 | CASGEGPYEQYF | TGTGCCAGCGGCGAAGGGCCCTACGAGCAGTACTTC
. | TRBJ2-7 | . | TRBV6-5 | CASSASYSAYEQYF | TGTGCCAGCAGTGCCTCATACAGCGCCTACGAGCAGTACTTC
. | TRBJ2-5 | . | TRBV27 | CASSSGGRPLETQYF | TGTGCCAGCTCTAGTGGCGGGCGTCCCCTTGAGACCCAGTACTTC
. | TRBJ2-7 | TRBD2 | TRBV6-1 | CASAPQAGGGLWGF | TGTGCCAGCGCCCCCCAAGCGGGAGGAGGTCTATGGGGCTTC
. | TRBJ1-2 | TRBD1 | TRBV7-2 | CASSSLTSTGNGYTF | TGTGCCAGCAGCTCCCTCACCTCGACAGGGAATGGCTACACCTTC
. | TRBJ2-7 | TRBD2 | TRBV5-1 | CASSPTPSGRANEQYF | TGCGCCAGCAGCCCTACCCCTAGCGGGAGGGCCAACGAGCAGTACTTC
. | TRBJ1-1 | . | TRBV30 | CAWRWQNPTMNTEAFF | TGTGCCTGGAGATGGCAGAACCCCACCATGAACACTGAAGCTTTCTTT
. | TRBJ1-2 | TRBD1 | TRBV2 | CASSDIGQGGVDYGYTF | TGTGCCAGCAGTGATATCGGTCAGGGGGGGGTGGACTATGGCTACACCTTC
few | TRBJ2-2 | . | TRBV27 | CASSFSQASTGELFF | TGTGCCAGCAGTTTCTCTCAGGCCTCAACCGGGGAGCTGTTTTTT
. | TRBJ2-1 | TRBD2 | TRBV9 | CASSVDPSGRGYNEQFF | TGTGCCAGCAGCGTAGACCCCAGCGGGAGAGGCTACAATGAGCAGTTCTTC
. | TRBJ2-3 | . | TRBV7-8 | CASSLYSGSSDTQYF | TGTGCCAGCAGCTTATATTCAGGATCATCAGATACGCAGTATTTT
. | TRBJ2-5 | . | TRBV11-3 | CASSLGAGLETQYF | TGTGCCAGCAGCTTAGGTGCAGGGTTGGAGACCCAGTACTTC
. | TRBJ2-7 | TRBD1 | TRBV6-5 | CASSYGTVGEQYF | TGTGCCAGCAGTTACGGGACAGTCGGCGAGCAGTACTTC
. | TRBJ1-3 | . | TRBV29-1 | CSVALSGNTIYF | TGCAGCGTCGCCCTCTCTGGAAACACCATATATTTT
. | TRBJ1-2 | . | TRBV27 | CASSLRGWGAGGYTF | TGTGCCAGCAGTCTGCGGGGTTGGGGGGCGGGTGGCTACACCTTC
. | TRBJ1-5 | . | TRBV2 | CASRTGFSGQPQHF | TGTGCCAGCAGAACAGGGTTCTCGGGTCAGCCCCAGCATTTT
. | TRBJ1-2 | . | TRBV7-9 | CASSSTGLNYGYTF | TGTGCCAGCAGCTCCACCGGGCTCAACTATGGCTACACCTTC
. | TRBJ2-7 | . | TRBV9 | CASSSSDGGRQYF | TGTGCCAGCAGCTCCTCAGACGGGGGAAGGCAGTACTTC
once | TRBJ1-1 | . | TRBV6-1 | CASSVRLLNTEAFF | TGTGCCAGCAGTGTTCGGCTCTTGAACACTGAAGCTTTCTTT
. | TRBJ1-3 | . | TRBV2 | CASVSGNTIYF | TGTGCCAGCGTTTCTGGAAACACCATATATTTT
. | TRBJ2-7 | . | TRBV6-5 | CASSNLGLGNYEQYF | TGTGCCAGCAGTAACCTGGGCCTGGGGAATTACGAGCAGTACTTC
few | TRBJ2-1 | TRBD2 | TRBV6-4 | CASSLLAGGGDNEQFF | TGTGCCAGCAGTCTCCTAGCGGGAGGGGGCGACAATGAGCAGTTCTTC
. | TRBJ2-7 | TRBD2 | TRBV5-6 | CASSRRGLAAYEQYF | TGTGCCAGCAGCCGACGGGGACTAGCCGCCTACGAGCAGTACTTC
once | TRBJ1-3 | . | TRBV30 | CAWGEENTIYF | TGTGCCTGGGGGGAGGAAAACACCATATATTTT
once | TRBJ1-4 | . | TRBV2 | CASIRPGGPFNEKLFF | TGTGCCAGCATCCGCCCGGGGGGTCCCTTCAATGAAAAACTGTTTTTT
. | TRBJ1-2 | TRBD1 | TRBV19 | CASSTAGDSYYGYTF | TGTGCCAGTAGTACGGCCGGGGACAGCTACTATGGCTACACCTTC
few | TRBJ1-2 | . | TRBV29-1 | CSVLGPNYGYTF | TGCAGCGTTTTGGGCCCTAACTATGGCTACACCTTC
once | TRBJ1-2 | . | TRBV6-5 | CASSPGVGGYTF | TGTGCCAGCAGCCCGGGCGTCGGTGGCTACACCTTC
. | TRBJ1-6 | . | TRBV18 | CASSPGRSYNSPLHF | TGTGCCAGCTCACCGGGTCGTTCCTATAATTCACCCCTCCACTTT
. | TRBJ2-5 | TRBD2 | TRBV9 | CASSEASGGMKTQYF | TGTGCCAGCAGCGAGGCTAGCGGGGGGATGAAGACCCAGTACTTC
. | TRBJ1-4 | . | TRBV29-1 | CSVEIGRREKLFF | TGCAGCGTTGAGATCGGGCGGAGGGAAAAACTGTTTTTT
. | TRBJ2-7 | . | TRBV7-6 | CASSSQRDPGFYEQYF | TGTGCCAGCAGCTCCCAGAGGGACCCCGGGTTCTACGAGCAGTACTTC
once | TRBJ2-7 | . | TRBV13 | CASSLAPGTSSYEQYF | TGTGCCAGCAGCTTAGCGCCGGGAACGAGCTCCTACGAGCAGTACTTC
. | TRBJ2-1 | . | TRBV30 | CAWSVTRYNEQFF | TGTGCCTGGAGTGTAACCCGGTACAATGAGCAGTTCTTC
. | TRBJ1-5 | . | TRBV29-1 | CSVSMVGTDQPQHF | TGCAGCGTGAGCATGGTGGGGACTGATCAGCCCCAGCATTTT
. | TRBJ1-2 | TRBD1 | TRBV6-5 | CASSLGGLDYGYTF | TGTGCCAGCAGTCTAGGGGGCTTGGACTATGGCTACACCTTC
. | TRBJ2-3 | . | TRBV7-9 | CASSLAGRTSTDTQYF | TGTGCCAGCAGCTTAGCGGGGCGTACTAGCACAGATACGCAGTATTTT
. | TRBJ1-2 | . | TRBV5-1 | CASSSAGTTNYGYTF | TGCGCCAGCAGCTCGGCCGGGACGACTAACTATGGCTACACCTTC
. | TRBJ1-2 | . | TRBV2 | CASSRGIGYGYTF | TGTGCCAGCAGCCGGGGTATAGGCTATGGCTACACCTTC
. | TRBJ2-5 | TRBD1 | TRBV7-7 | CASSEGSGTGETQYF | TGTGCTAGCAGCGAAGGGTCCGGGACAGGGGAGACCCAGTACTTC
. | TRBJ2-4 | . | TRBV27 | CASSTYPGGAKNIQYF | TGTGCCAGCAGTACATACCCCGGTGGGGCCAAAAACATTCAGTACTTC
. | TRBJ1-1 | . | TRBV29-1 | CSVRGQAEGAFF | TGCAGCGTTCGAGGTCAGGCGGAAGGGGCTTTCTTT
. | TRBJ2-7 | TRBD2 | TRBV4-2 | CASSQGLASGLYEQYF | TGTGCCAGCAGCCAAGGTCTTGCTAGCGGCCTGTACGAGCAGTACTTC
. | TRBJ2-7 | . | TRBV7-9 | CASSTLGGPYEQYF | TGTGCCAGCAGCACTCTCGGGGGGCCCTACGAGCAGTACTTC
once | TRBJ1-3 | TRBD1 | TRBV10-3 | CAISGQGSRNTIYF | TGTGCCATCAGTGGACAGGGATCGAGAAACACCATATATTTT
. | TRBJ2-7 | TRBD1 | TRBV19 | CASSIPGQATYEQYF | TGTGCCAGTAGTATTCCGGGACAGGCCACCTACGAGCAGTACTTC
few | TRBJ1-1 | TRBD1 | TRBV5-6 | CASSPMTGKAEAFF | TGTGCCAGCAGCCCAATGACAGGGAAGGCTGAAGCTTTCTTT